This TCR beta chain was sequenced for a study of human T cells and chemical hapten exposure. Study-level information: Sensitization involved placing 2% DPC onto a 2 cm by 2 cm region of upper inner arm skin.

Between the trimmed V and J ends, which lost 3 bases and 9 bases, there was a span of 17 bases. Germline V gene sequence: CDR1 MDHEN, CDR2 SYDVKM. The CDR3 totals 14 residues. The library labeled individual cDNA molecules by adding unique molecular identifiers to them. TCRdb fed the RACE reads into MiXCR, producing one record per CDR3 protein. Altogether over 100,000 distinct CDR3 sequences are present, roughly 10% being singletons, with the ten largest covering over 3%. Time point reported: patch test 2, 6 weeks after DPC sensitization. Treatment indicated: therapeutic diphenylcyclopropenone sensitization with weekly scalp DPC.

The gene calls are TRBV28 and TRBJ2-5; TRBD2 is a possible D gene (6 bases). This clonotype was sampled from a woman between 40 and 50 years old with alopecia areata. Some clones in this sample may be carry-over from other donors' samples. The input for sequencing was whole blood, taken in connection with sensitization to the hapten diphenylcyclopropenone (DPC). The DNA for the CDR3 is TGTGCCAGCAGTTTCATAGCGGAGAAGAAGGCCCAGTACTTC. The encoded protein is CASSFIAEKKAQYF.